Below, 15 T cell receptor beta chains from the same sample are listed, as sequenced in a study of blood T cell repertoires in COVID-19. Clones were read by immunoSEQ multiplex PCR, and TCRdb kept only the in-frame ones, dropping some. The repertoire holds 230,000 or so clones, with roughly 84% as singletons. Sequencing used peripheral blood. The receptors derive from a man aged 40-49 years who had recovered from COVID-19.

The chain recombines TRBV11-2 with TRBJ2-3; 7 bases line up with TRBD1. V was pared by 5 bases and J by 4 bases, with 6 bases of the junction left unmatched. Germline assignment: CDR1 SGHAT and CDR2 FQNNGV. The CDR3 extends over 14 amino acids. DNA for the CDR3: TGTGCCAGCAGCGGACGGACAGGCGCAGATACGCAGTATTTT. It translates to CASSGRTGADTQYF.

The chain links TRBV12-5 to TRBJ2-7, with D perhaps matching TRBD2 (5 bases). Trimming pared 8 bases from V and 5 bases from J, leaving 10 bases between. The germline CDR1 and CDR2 sequences are LGHNT and FRNRAP. CDR3 length equals 11 residues. CDR3 amino acids: CASSSGDEQYF. CDR3 nucleotides: TGTGCTAGTTCCAGCGGCGACGAGCAGTACTTC.

V is TRBV5-1 and J is TRBJ2-2, with TRBD1 as a possible D gene (6 bases). The CDR3 is 16 amino acids. V was clipped by 4 bases and J by 4 bases, with 17 bases between them. Germline V gene data show CDR1 as SGHRS and CDR2 as YFSETQ. The CDR3 DNA follows: TGCGCCAGCAGCCCCCAAGAGGTAGGGGGCACCGGGGAGCTGTTTTTT. This gives the protein CASSPQEVGGTGELFF.

This clone was seen once. The chain recombines TRBV7-6 with TRBJ2-3, with 8 bases identical to TRBD2. Trimming took 2 bases from V and 5 from J; bases not matched to a gene: 6. The CDR3 totals 15 residues. Germline V gene lookup returns CDR1 SGHVS and CDR2 FNYEAQ. This CDR3 reads CASSLRGSGEDTQYF. CDR3 in DNA: TGTGCCAGCAGCTTACGGGGTAGCGGGGAAGATACGCAGTATTTT.

The chain is built from TRBV4-3 and TRBJ1-1, with no clear D. The ends were cut back, 4 bases at V and 4 bases at J, with 16 bases in the middle. This CDR3 is built from 15 residues. Germline values: CDR1 LGHNA, CDR2 YSLEER. The CDR3 reads CASSPRWGGSTEAFF. Written as DNA, the CDR3 is TGCGCCAGCAGCCCTCGGTGGGGAGGGAGCACTGAAGCTTTCTTT.

This chain links TRBV24-1 with TRBJ2-5; maybe TRBD1 (5 bases). The V and J ends lost 3 bases and 5 bases respectively, with 9 bases between them. Germline V gene sequence: CDR1 KGHDR, CDR2 SFDVKD. This CDR3 has 13 amino acids. The CDR3 loop reads CATSDPGAETQYF. DNA of the CDR3: TGTGCCACCAGTGATCCTGGGGCGGAGACCCAGTACTTC.

The chain employs TRBV19 and TRBJ2-4, with TRBD1 matching 7 bases. Per germline, CDR1 LNHDA and CDR2 SQIVND (reference sequence). The CDR3 runs 18 residues. J gave up 0 bases and V 5 bases, and 13 bases lay outside the gene matches. The CDR3 loop reads CASSPFGQDLIAKNIQYF. The CDR3 DNA sequence: TGTGCCAGTAGTCCATTCGGACAGGACCTTATAGCCAAAAACATTCAGTACTTC.

The rearrangement joins TRBV11-3 to TRBJ2-3, with 9 positions matching TRBD2. Looked up from germline, CDR1 is SGHNT and CDR2 is YENEEA. CDR3 length: 20 residues. V lost 0 bases to trimming and J lost 4 bases; unmatched junction nucleotides: 17. Here the CDR3 reads CASSLELFTRTSAKADTQYF. The CDR3 DNA reads as TGTGCCAGCAGCTTAGAGTTATTCACCCGGACTAGCGCTAAGGCAGATACGCAGTATTTT.

This chain links TRBV6-1 with TRBJ1-2, with TRBD1 matching over 8 bases. The ends lost 1 base at V and 8 bases at J; junction bases unmatched: 12. CDR1 and CDR2 (germline): MNHNS, SASEGT. This CDR3 region has 16 residues. CDR3 nucleotide sequence: TGTGCCAGCAGTGAAGACCTACAGGGGGACTACAAGGGCTACACCTTC. It encodes CASSEDLQGDYKGYTF.

The rearrangement uses TRBV18 and TRBJ2-5, with 8 bases lining up with TRBD1. V lost 6 bases and J lost 2; bases outside the gene matches: 5. Germline CDR1 and CDR2: KGHSH and LQKENI. There are 14 residues in the CDR3. The CDR3 spells CASSQGTGQETQYF. The CDR3 DNA reads as TGTGCCAGCTCGCAAGGGACAGGTCAAGAGACCCAGTACTTC.

This clone was seen just once. The chain uses TRBV7-8 and TRBJ2-5; D unclear. This CDR3 is 13 amino acids long. CDR1 and CDR2 (germline): SGHVS, FQNEAQ. V lost 2 bases, J lost 4 bases, and 8 bases lay in between. CDR3 region: CASSLKPRETQYF. In DNA form, the CDR3 reads TGTGCCAGCAGCTTAAAGCCTCGAGAGACCCAGTACTTC.

This clone has a single count. The genes are TRBV2 and TRBJ1-2; TRBD1 matches 10 bases. The CDR3 contains 14 residues. Per germline, CDR1 SNHLY and CDR2 FYNNEI. The V segment lost 4 bases and the J segment 2 bases; nucleotides outside the gene matches: 1. The CDR3, as DNA: TGTGCCAGCAGTGTGGGACAGGGGAACTATGGCTACACCTTC. The encoded protein is CASSVGQGNYGYTF.

This clone was found once. This chain uses TRBV6-5 with TRBJ2-6, with D unclear. With 3 bases removed from V and 2 bases from J, the gap between germline ends came to 5 bases. The CDR3 contains 14 residues. Germline loops: CDR1 MNHEY, CDR2 SVGAGI. The CDR3 loop reads CASSYFAGANVLTF. DNA of the CDR3: TGTGCCAGCAGTTATTTCGCTGGGGCCAACGTCCTGACTTTC.

The V and J genes are TRBV2 and TRBJ1-5, with a tentative D call TRBD1 (5 bases). Per germline, CDR1 SNHLY and CDR2 FYNNEI. The CDR3 spans 14 residues. The V end lost 4 bases, the J end lost 2 bases, and 9 bases lay between the germline ends. The DNA of the CDR3 is TGTGCCAGCAGTGTCGGGGGGGGCAATCAGCCCCAGCATTTT. Translating gives CASSVGGGNQPQHF.

The table lists this clone with a few counts. This chain links TRBV29-1 with TRBJ2-5, with D possibly TRBD1 on 5 matching bases. Deletions cut 0 bases from V and 5 bases from J, with 13 bases between. The CDR3 loop spans 14 amino acids. Germline lookup yields CDR1 SQVTM and CDR2 ANQGSEA. Written as DNA, the CDR3 is TGCAGCGTTGAAGAAGAGCGAAGGGGTGAGACCCAGTACTTC. It codes for CSVEEERRGETQYF.